The rows below give T cell receptor beta chains drawn from one sample of a study of beta chain features in type 1 diabetes. The protocol was immunoSEQ multiplex PCR, while the TCRdb copy is restricted to in-frame clones and leaves out a portion. Of hundreds of thousands of clones in the sample, around 15% are singletons; the top ten hold 0.035% to 0.04%. The material sequenced was naive CD4+ T cells from blood. These receptors were taken from a man between 18 and 35 years old with type 1 diabetes. CDR3s include the opening cysteine and the closing phenylalanine or tryptophan. A D gene is named only where the DNA matches it firmly. Rows give clone size only sometimes, using once, few, many, or a class for an expanded clone.

cdr3_length	v_call	d_call	clone_size	j_call	cdr3_aa	cdr3_nt
14	TRBV27	.	.	TRBJ2-7	CASSFNRESYEQYF	TGTGCCAGCAGTTTTAACCGGGAATCCTACGAGCAGTACTTC
19	TRBV4-2	.	few	TRBJ2-1	CASSPRGGVLAGSYNEQFF	TGTGCCAGCAGCCCCAGGGGGGGGGTGCTAGCAGGCTCCTACAATGAGCAGTTCTTC
16	TRBV7-8	TRBD1	once	TRBJ2-5	CASSSTYGTGGETQYF	TGTGCCAGCAGCTCGACTTATGGGACAGGAGGGGAGACCCAGTACTTC
14	TRBV30	.	.	TRBJ2-3	CAWSEGALTDTQYF	TGTGCCTGGAGTGAAGGGGCCCTCACAGATACGCAGTATTTT
16	TRBV25-1	TRBD1	.	TRBJ1-5	CASSPLGQGANQPQHF	TGTGCCAGCAGTCCCTTGGGACAGGGGGCAAATCAGCCCCAGCATTTT
14	TRBV30	.	few	TRBJ2-7	CAWSVRGGTYEQYF	TGTGCCTGGAGTGTACGTGGGGGGACCTACGAGCAGTACTTC
15	TRBV30	.	.	TRBJ1-5	CAWSAGPYSNQPQHF	TGTGCCTGGAGTGCAGGCCCCTATAGCAATCAGCCCCAGCATTTT
11	TRBV4-1	.	.	TRBJ2-5	CASSPSETQYF	TGCGCCAGCAGCCCGTCGGAGACCCAGTACTTC
15	TRBV2	.	.	TRBJ2-7	CASSIVADVAYEQYF	TGTGCCAGCAGTATAGTAGCGGACGTTGCCTACGAGCAGTACTTC
14	TRBV5-1	.	.	TRBJ1-1	CASSLGPPGTEAFF	TGCGCCAGCAGCTTAGGTCCTCCGGGGACTGAAGCTTTCTTT
16	TRBV9	TRBD2	.	TRBJ2-5	CASSLNVGGYQETQYF	TGTGCCAGCAGTCTTAATGTCGGGGGGTACCAAGAGACCCAGTACTTC
13	TRBV7-9	.	.	TRBJ2-7	CASSPTSRDEQYF	TGTGCCAGCAGCCCCACTAGCAGAGACGAGCAGTACTTC
14	TRBV7-2	.	few	TRBJ1-2	CASSLSPISYGYTF	TGTGCCAGCAGCTTAAGTCCAATTAGCTATGGCTACACCTTC
15	TRBV27	.	few	TRBJ2-6	CASSSDGAGANVLTF	TGTGCCAGCAGTTCCGATGGAGCTGGGGCCAACGTCCTGACTTTC
13	TRBV28	.	few	TRBJ1-6	CASSDSYNSPLHF	TGTGCCAGCAGCGACAGTTATAATTCACCCCTCCACTTT
14	TRBV7-2	.	.	TRBJ1-2	CASSSRTSNYGYTF	TGTGCCAGCAGCTCACGGACAAGTAACTATGGCTACACCTTC
16	TRBV2	TRBD2	.	TRBJ2-3	CASSIGTSGSTDTQYF	TGTGCCAGCAGTATCGGGACTAGCGGTAGCACAGATACGCAGTATTTT